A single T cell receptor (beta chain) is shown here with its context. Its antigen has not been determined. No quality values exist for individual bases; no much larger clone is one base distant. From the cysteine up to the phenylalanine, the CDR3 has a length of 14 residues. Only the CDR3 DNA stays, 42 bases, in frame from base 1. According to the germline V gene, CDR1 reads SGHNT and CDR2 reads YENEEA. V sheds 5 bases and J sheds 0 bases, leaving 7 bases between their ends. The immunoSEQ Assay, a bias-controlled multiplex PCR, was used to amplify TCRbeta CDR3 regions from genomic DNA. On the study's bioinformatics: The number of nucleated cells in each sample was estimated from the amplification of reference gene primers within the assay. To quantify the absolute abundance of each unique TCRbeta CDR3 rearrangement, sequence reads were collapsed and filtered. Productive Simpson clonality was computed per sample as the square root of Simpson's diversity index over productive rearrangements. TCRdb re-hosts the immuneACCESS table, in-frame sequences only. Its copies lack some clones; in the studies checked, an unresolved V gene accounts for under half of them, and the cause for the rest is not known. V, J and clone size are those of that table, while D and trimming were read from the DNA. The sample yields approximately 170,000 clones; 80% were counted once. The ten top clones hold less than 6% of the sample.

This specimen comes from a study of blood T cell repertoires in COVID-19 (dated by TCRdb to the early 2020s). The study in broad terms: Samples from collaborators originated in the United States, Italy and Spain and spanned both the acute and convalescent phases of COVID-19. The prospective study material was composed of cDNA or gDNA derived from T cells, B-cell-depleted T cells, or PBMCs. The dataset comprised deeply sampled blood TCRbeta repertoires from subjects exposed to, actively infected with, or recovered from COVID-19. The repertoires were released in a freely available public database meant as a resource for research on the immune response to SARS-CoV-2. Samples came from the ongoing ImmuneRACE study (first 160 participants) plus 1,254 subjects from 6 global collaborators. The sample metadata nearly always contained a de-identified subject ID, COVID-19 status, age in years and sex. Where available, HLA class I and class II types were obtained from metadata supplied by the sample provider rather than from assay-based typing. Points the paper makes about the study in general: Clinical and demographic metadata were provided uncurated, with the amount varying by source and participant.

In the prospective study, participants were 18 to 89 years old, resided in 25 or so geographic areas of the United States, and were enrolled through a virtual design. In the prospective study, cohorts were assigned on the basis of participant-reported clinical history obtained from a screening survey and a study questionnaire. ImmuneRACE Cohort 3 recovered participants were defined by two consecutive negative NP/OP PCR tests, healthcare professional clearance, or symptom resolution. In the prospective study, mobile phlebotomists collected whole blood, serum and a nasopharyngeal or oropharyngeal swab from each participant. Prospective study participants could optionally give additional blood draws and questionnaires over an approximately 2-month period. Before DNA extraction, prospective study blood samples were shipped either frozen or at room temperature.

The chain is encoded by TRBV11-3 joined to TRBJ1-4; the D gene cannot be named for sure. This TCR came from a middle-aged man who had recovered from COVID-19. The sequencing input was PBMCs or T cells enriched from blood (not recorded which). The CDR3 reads CASSPGATNEKLFF. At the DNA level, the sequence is TGTGCCAGCAGCCCAGGCGCAACTAATGAAAAACTGTTTTTT.